The next 18 T cell receptor beta chains were all read from a single sample in a study of beta chain features in type 1 diabetes. Findings and limits, study-wide: Among all four CD4+ subsets, Type 1 diabetes patients had TCRB CDR3s that were moderately but significantly shorter.

No antigens are known for them. Expressed TCRB transcripts were sequenced, since all the RNA that had been isolated was reverse transcribed. Only in-frame clones appear in the TCRdb table, and some are missing; sequencing was by immunoSEQ multiplex PCR. The sample yields some 350,000 clones, 9.5% to 10% seen once. Sequencing was performed on central memory CD4+ T cells from blood. All receptors come from a man aged 30 to 45 with type 1 diabetes.

J is TRBJ1-1 and V is TRBV4-2; D ambiguous. Germline values: CDR1 LGHNA, CDR2 YNFKEQ. Trimming shortened V by 0 bases and J by 1 base, and 6 bases separated the two germline ends. The CDR3 sequence is 14 residues long. The CDR3 protein is CASSQDLKNTEAFF. The CDR3 bases are TGTGCCAGCAGCCAAGATCTTAAGAACACTGAAGCTTTCTTT.

In this sample, this clone turned up a few times. The rearrangement links TRBV29-1 to TRBJ2-5; D is unresolved. Germline CDR1 is SQVTM and CDR2 is ANQGSEA. Trimming removed 7 bases at V and 5 bases at J, with 11 bases between. This CDR3 region has 11 residues. The CDR3 loop is CSASSSETQYF. In DNA, the CDR3 is TGCAGCGCCTCGTCCTCGGAGACCCAGTACTTC.

This clone was recorded a few times. V usage is TRBV6-4 and J usage is TRBJ1-2, with D unclear. Germline lookup yields CDR1 MRHNA and CDR2 SNTAGT. This CDR3 contains 13 residues. V was clipped by 3 bases and J by 10 bases, with 15 bases between them. The CDR3 bases are TGTGCCAGCAGTGAGGCGGGGTCCCGATCCTACACCTTC. Its translation is CASSEAGSRSYTF.

The table lists this clone with a few counts. The chain combines TRBV11-2 with TRBJ2-1, with 7 bases identical to TRBD1. Trimming removed 0 bases from V and 5 bases from J; junction bases left unmatched: 7. The CDR3 sequence is 16 residues long. Germline loops: CDR1 SGHAT, CDR2 FQNNGV. DNA for the CDR3: TGTGCCAGCAGCTTAGACCCCGTGACAGGGAACAATGAGCAGTTCTTC. Translation: CASSLDPVTGNNEQFF.

Only a few counts were recorded for this clone. The rearrangement joins TRBV18 to TRBJ2-7; TRBD1 matches 7 bases. Trimming took 4 bases from V and 3 from J; bases not matched to a gene: 9. Germline V gives CDR1 KGHSH, CDR2 LQKENI. CDR3 length: 15 amino acids. CDR3 nucleotide sequence: TGTGCCAGCTCACTTACAGGGGCCCCCTACTACGAGCAGTACTTC. Translation gives CASSLTGAPYYEQYF.

This clone appeared a few times. This chain connects TRBV2 to TRBJ1-5; D is perhaps TRBD1 (6 bases). Trimming pared 4 bases from V and 2 bases from J, leaving 15 bases between. From germline, CDR1 is SNHLY and CDR2 FYNNEI. CDR3 length: 16 amino acids. The CDR3 nucleotides are TGTGCCAGCAGTGGATTGGGGGGCTTTGGCAATCAGCCCCAGCATTTT. Protein: CASSGLGGFGNQPQHF.

The genes are TRBV18 and TRBJ2-2, with D perhaps TRBD2 (5 bases). The V gene lost 1 base and the J gene lost 7 bases, with 13 bases spanning the gap. CDR3 length equals 15 residues. From germline, CDR1 is KGHSH and CDR2 LQKENI. The CDR3: CASSPQDHRGGELFF. For the CDR3, the DNA is TGTGCCAGCTCACCACAGGATCACCGGGGCGGGGAGCTGTTTTTT.

CDR3 DNA sequence: TGTGCCAGCAGCTTCGGGCAGGGGAATGAAAAACTGTTTTTT. Protein product: CASSFGQGNEKLFF. This chain connects TRBV7-8 to TRBJ1-4; possibly TRBD1 for D (6 bases). The CDR3 totals 14 residues. Germline-derived CDR1 and CDR2 are SGHVS and FQNEAQ. Trimming cost V 3 bases and J 5 bases, with 10 bases left between them.

At least ten counts were recorded for this clone. The chain employs TRBV19 and TRBJ2-7, with 7 nucleotides matching TRBD2. The V segment lost 5 bases and the J segment 7 bases; nucleotides outside the gene matches: 8. The CDR3 has 13 amino acids. Per the germline V gene, CDR1 is LNHDA and CDR2 is SQIVND (reference sequence). The CDR3 nucleotides read TGTGCCAGTAGTTCCCAGCGGGAAAGGGAGCAGTACTTC. Amino acids: CASSSQREREQYF. Drawing the rest from reference TRBV19 and TRBJ2-7, the complete variable domain is DGGITQSPKYLFRKEGQNVTLSCEQNLNHDAMYWYRQDPGQGLRLIYYSQIVNDFQKGDIAEGYSVSREKKESFPLTVTSAQKNPTAFYLCASSSQREREQYFGPGTRLTVT.

With respect to this clone: The same CDR3 arises from other DNA sequences in this sample as well. The chain has TRBV7-9 and TRBJ2-7; possible D gene TRBD2, 6 bases. CDR1 SEHNR and CDR2 FQNEAQ come from the germline V gene (reference sequence). Trimming stripped 1 base from V and 0 bases from J, with 7 bases between. The CDR3 contains 14 residues. CDR3 in amino acids: CASSLGRGSYEQYF. CDR3 sequence (DNA): TGTGCCAGCAGCTTAGGGCGGGGCTCCTACGAGCAGTACTTC.

This chain connects TRBV29-1 to TRBJ2-2, with TRBD1 matching 7 bases. CDR1 SQVTM and CDR2 ANQGSEA come from the germline V gene. This CDR3 has 15 amino acids. J gave up 3 bases and V 4 bases, and 8 bases lay outside the gene matches. In nucleotides, the CDR3 is TGCAGCGTTGTATATGCAGGGGGTGACACCGGGGAGCTGTTTTTT. It specifies CSVVYAGGDTGELFF.

The chain uses TRBV7-9 and TRBJ1-1; tentatively, D is TRBD1 (5 bases). There are 11 residues in the CDR3. V was shortened by 6 bases and J by 6 bases, with 8 bases between the two germline ends. Germline assignment: CDR1 SEHNR and CDR2 FQNEAQ (reference sequence). The CDR3 nucleotides read TGTGCCAGCAGTAGACAGCCTGAAGCTTTCTTT. This encodes CASSRQPEAFF.

The J gene is TRBJ1-6, the V gene TRBV27, with 7 positions matching TRBD1. After removal of 7 bases from V and 6 bases from J, the junction contained 6 bases not matched to a gene. Germline CDR1 and CDR2: MNHEY and SMNVEV (reference sequence). The CDR3 consists of 14 residues. This CDR3 is CASTLGQSNSPLHF. The CDR3 DNA is TGTGCCAGCACCCTGGGACAGTCTAATTCACCCCTCCACTTT.

The V and J genes are TRBV9 and TRBJ1-5, with TRBD1 matching over 7 bases. V shed 0 bases and J 5 bases; nucleotides not matched to a gene: 11. Germline-derived CDR1 and CDR2 are SGDLS and YYNGEE. This CDR3 is 17 amino acids long. The CDR3 here is CASSVEFRGGPHQPQHF. CDR3 DNA sequence: TGTGCCAGCAGCGTAGAATTTCGAGGGGGCCCCCATCAGCCCCAGCATTTT. Filled out from reference TRBV9 and TRBJ1-5, the complete variable domain reads DSGVTQTPKHLITATGQRVTLRCSPRSGDLSVYWYQQSLDQGLQFLIQYYNGEERAKGNILERFSAQQFPDLHSELNLSSLELGDSALYFCASSVEFRGGPHQPQHFGDGTRLSIL.

The gene calls are TRBV19 and TRBJ2-1, with D tentatively TRBD1 (5 bases). Germline-derived CDR1 and CDR2 are LNHDA and SQIVND (reference sequence). There are 14 residues in the CDR3. Trimming stripped 0 bases from V and 7 bases from J, with 10 bases between. The CDR3 bases are TGTGCCAGTAGTATAGATGGGGCACGGAATGAGCAGTTCTTC. Its translation: CASSIDGARNEQFF.

This clone has a handful of counts. CDR3: CASSLGHLVATSWNEQYF. The CDR3 coding sequence is TGTGCCAGCAGCTTAGGTCACTTGGTAGCGACGTCTTGGAACGAGCAGTACTTC. The chain combines TRBV5-6 with TRBJ2-7; D is possibly TRBD2 (5 bases). There are 18 residues in the CDR3. Trimming removed 2 bases from V and 5 bases from J, with 26 bases in between. Germline values: CDR1 SGHDT, CDR2 YYEEEE.

The V gene is TRBV5-1, the J gene TRBJ1-4; D remains ambiguous. Per the germline V gene, CDR1 is SGHRS and CDR2 is YFSETQ. CDR3 length: 16 amino acids. V lost 1 base and J 5 bases, leaving 15 bases between the germline ends. CDR3 bases: TGCGCCAGCAGCTTGAGCAGTCAGAAGGGCAATGAAAAACTGTTTTTT. Translation: CASSLSSQKGNEKLFF.

The rearrangement uses TRBV4-2 and TRBJ1-1; unclear D gene. Per germline, CDR1 LGHNA and CDR2 YNFKEQ. V lost 1 base to trimming and J lost 1 base, with 10 bases between them. This CDR3 comprises 15 residues. The CDR3 DNA sequence: TGTGCCAGCAGCCAAGGGCCAGGAGGGAACACTGAAGCTTTCTTT. It codes for CASSQGPGGNTEAFF.